The clone carrying this T cell receptor (beta chain) was counted a few times. Its antigen is not identified. This record comes from a study of blood T cells in healthy people across ages. The CDR3 extends over 13 amino acids. Germline CDR1 and CDR2: DFQATT and SNEGSKA (reference sequence). V dropped 4 bases and J dropped 6; count of bases not matched to a gene: 6. Alongside a J-beta primer mix, a sample-barcoded 5' primer served in a second PCR lasting about 7 to 11 cycles. TCRdb re-analysed the 5' RACE reads in MiXCR, keeping a single row per CDR3 protein. Here the sample spans 1.5 million or so distinct CDR3 sequences, approximately 42% being singletons. The individuals who served as donors were healthy Caucasians living in Russia, aged roughly 6 to 95. The authors isolated at least 6.5 million PBMCs per sample. General study results and limits: Roughly linear age-related decline in beta diversity appeared, significant by age about 37. Donors of long life had a larger count of naive CD4+ cells and greater diversity than aged donors.

The source is a woman under 30 in good health. What was sequenced was blood. The chain uses TRBV20-1 and TRBJ1-5; TRBD1 matches at 7 bases. This chain's CDR3 is CSATKTGVQPQHF. The DNA of the CDR3 is TGCAGTGCTACTAAAACAGGGGTTCAGCCCCAGCATTTT.